One and the same sample provided the 26 T cell receptor beta chains below, sequenced in a study of blood T cell repertoires in COVID-19. TCRdb keeps only in-frame clones here, not all; method: immunoSEQ multiplex PCR. This table holds 75,000 to 85,000 clones, roughly 86% found once. The source material was peripheral blood. The receptor source for this set is a human donor in a cohort sampled during active COVID-19.

The rearrangement uses TRBV5-4 and TRBJ2-5; D may be TRBD1 (6 bases). With 2 bases removed from V and 5 bases from J, the gap between germline ends came to 13 bases. The germline gives CDR1 SGHNT, CDR2 YYREEE (reference sequence). This CDR3 region has 14 residues. As DNA, the CDR3 is TGTGCCAGCAGCTTAAAGACAGGCCCCGAGACCCAGTACTTC. Translated, it gives CASSLKTGPETQYF. Based on the CDR3 plus reference TRBV5-4 and TRBJ2-5, the full variable domain is ETGVTQSPTHLIKTRGQQVTLRCSSQSGHNTVSWYQQALGQGPQFIFQYYREEENGRGNFPPRFSGLQFPNYSSELNVNALELDDSALYLCASSLKTGPETQYFGPGTRLLVL.

The CDR3 DNA follows: TGTGCCAGCAGCTCGGACAGGGTTATCTATGGCTACACCTTC. Amino acids: CASSSDRVIYGYTF. This chain joins TRBV5-8 and TRBJ1-2; 8 nucleotides align to TRBD1. The V gene end was trimmed by 3 bases and the J gene end by 4 bases; junction bases not matched to a gene: 5. Looked up from germline, CDR1 is SGHTS and CDR2 is YDEGEE. This CDR3 spans 14 amino acids.

This clone was counted once. V is TRBV19 and J is TRBJ2-5, with 7 nucleotides matching TRBD2. The CDR3 runs 14 residues. Germline loops: CDR1 LNHDA, CDR2 SQIVND (reference sequence). The trim removed 7 bases at V and 3 bases at J, leaving 8 bases unmatched. CDR3: CASTQNGGKETQYF. CDR3 bases: TGTGCCAGTACCCAAAACGGGGGGAAAGAGACCCAGTACTTC.

The chain joins TRBV5-1 to TRBJ1-1; D gene uncertain. Germline assignment: CDR1 SGHRS and CDR2 YFSETQ. The CDR3 totals 13 residues. V gave up 4 bases and J gave up 7 bases, with 14 bases separating them. The DNA for the CDR3 is TGCGCCAGCAGCCTGAGGTCCGACGTTGAAGCTTTCTTT. It encodes CASSLRSDVEAFF.

The CDR3 DNA reads as TGTGCCAGCAGCTTGCGAACCTCAAAACAGCTCTGGCAGTACTTC. The encoded protein is CASSLRTSKQLWQYF. The J gene is TRBJ2-7, the V gene TRBV5-8; D is ambiguous. The CDR3 totals 15 residues. V was cut by 1 base and J by 9 bases, with 20 bases left in between. The germline gives CDR1 SGHTS, CDR2 YDEGEE.

This clone appeared once. The gene calls are TRBV5-1 and TRBJ2-3; a weak D match, TRBD1 (5 bases). CDR1 SGHRS and CDR2 YFSETQ come from the germline V gene. With 1 base removed from V and 3 bases from J, the gap between germline ends came to 6 bases. CDR3 size: 13 residues. The CDR3 region has the DNA TGCGCCAGCAGCTTGACAGGAACAGATACGCAGTATTTT. Encoded protein: CASSLTGTDTQYF.

This chain connects TRBV18 to TRBJ1-2, with TRBD1 matching over 7 bases. Trimming removed 1 base from V and 8 bases from J; junction bases left unmatched: 10. Germline V CDR1 and CDR2: KGHSH, LQKENI. The CDR3 has 15 amino acids. CDR3 DNA sequence: TGTGCCAGCTCACCACGGGACAGCAGCACGGGAGGCTACACCTTC. This translates into CASSPRDSSTGGYTF.

V is TRBV9 and J is TRBJ2-3; 10 positions match TRBD2. The V gene end was trimmed by 4 bases and the J gene end by 9 bases; junction bases not matched to a gene: 17. Germline V gene data show CDR1 as SGDLS and CDR2 as YYNGEE. The CDR3 contains 17 residues. Written as DNA, the CDR3 is TGTGCCAGCAGCCTTGGGCCCCTAGCGGGGGAGAGGCGGACGCAGTATTTT. This sequence encodes CASSLGPLAGERRTQYF.

This clone showed up just a few times. V is TRBV19 and J is TRBJ2-7; D may be TRBD1 (6 bases). The CDR3 runs to 13 residues. In germline, CDR1 is LNHDA, CDR2 SQIVND (reference sequence). Trimming took 6 bases from V and 1 from J, leaving 10 bases between them. The CDR3 region has the DNA TGTGCCAGTAGGCTACAGGGTTCCTACGAGCAGTACTTC. Residues: CASRLQGSYEQYF.

The sample holds a few counts of this clone. The rearrangement links TRBV5-1 to TRBJ1-2, with 7 bases that match TRBD1. The length of the CDR3 is 14 residues. J lost 3 bases, V lost 0 bases, and 2 bases had no gene match. Germline assignment: CDR1 SGHRS and CDR2 YFSETQ. The chain's CDR3 is CASSLGGGDYGYTF. CDR3 nucleotide sequence: TGCGCCAGCAGCTTGGGAGGGGGCGACTATGGCTACACCTTC. The full variable domain, rest sourced from reference TRBV5-1 and TRBJ1-2, is KAGVTQTPRYLIKTRGQQVTLSCSPISGHRSVSWYQQTPGQGLQFLFEYFSETQRNKGNFPGRFSGRQFSNSRSEMNVSTLELGDSALYLCASSLGGGDYGYTFGSGTRLTVV.

J is TRBJ1-1 and V is TRBV7-3; 7 positions agree with TRBD1. CDR1 and CDR2 from the germline V gene are SGHTA and FQGTGA. This CDR3 is built from 13 residues. The ends lost 5 bases at V and 10 bases at J; junction bases unmatched: 10. The chain's CDR3 is CASSIKKGARAFF. The CDR3 DNA follows: TGTGCCAGCAGCATAAAAAAGGGGGCGAGAGCTTTCTTT.

The chain is built from TRBV6-5 and TRBJ2-7; 7 nucleotides match TRBD1. With 5 bases clipped from V and 2 bases from J, the junction kept 3 bases outside the gene matches. The germline V gene has CDR1 MNHEY and CDR2 SVGAGI. The CDR3 has 13 amino acids. CDR3 residues: CASSRQGTYEQYF. The CDR3, as DNA: TGTGCCAGCAGTCGACAGGGTACCTACGAGCAGTACTTC.

The chain carries TRBV3-1 (or the pseudogene TRBV3-2) and TRBJ2-7; no firm D call. This CDR3 has 15 amino acids. Deletions cut 0 bases from V and 2 bases from J, with 11 bases between. The germline gives CDR1 LGHDT, CDR2 YNNKEL (reference sequence). The CDR3 DNA reads TGTGCCAGCAGCCAAGATAGGATACAGACCTACGAGCAGTACTTC. Its protein product is CASSQDRIQTYEQYF.

This chain joins TRBV16 and TRBJ1-5; 7 bases fit TRBD1. This CDR3 is built from 15 residues. After removal of 4 bases from V and 4 bases from J, the junction contained 7 bases not matched to a gene. Germline V lookup: CDR1 KGHSY, CDR2 FQNENV. The CDR3 is CASSRTGTENQPQHF. The CDR3 region has the DNA TGTGCCAGCAGCCGTACCGGGACAGAGAATCAGCCCCAGCATTTT. The full variable domain, rest sourced from reference TRBV16 and TRBJ1-5, is GEEVAQTPKHLVRGEGQKAKLYCAPIKGHSYVFWYQQVLKNEFKFLISFQNENVFDETGMPKERFSAKCLPNSPCSLEIQATKLEDSAVYFCASSRTGTENQPQHFGDGTRLSIL.

This chain connects TRBV9 to TRBJ2-1, with 8 bases matching TRBD2. The V gene end was trimmed by 0 bases and the J gene end by 9 bases; junction bases not matched to a gene: 5. Per the germline V gene, CDR1 is SGDLS and CDR2 is YYNGEE. This CDR3 is 14 amino acids long. Written as DNA, the CDR3 is TGTGCCAGCAGCGTAGAACGGGGGGGCACTGAGCAGTTCTTC. Translating it yields CASSVERGGTEQFF. Complete variable domain (other parts from reference TRBV9 and TRBJ2-1): DSGVTQTPKHLITATGQRVTLRCSPRSGDLSVYWYQQSLDQGLQFLIQYYNGEERAKGNILERFSAQQFPDLHSELNLSSLELGDSALYFCASSVERGGTEQFFGPGTRLTVL.

This clone was counted once. The rearrangement uses TRBV6-2 or TRBV6-3 and TRBJ1-3; 7 bases agree with TRBD1. The V and J ends lost 6 bases and 4 bases, in that order; junction bases with no gene match: 9. The CDR3 is 15 amino acids. The germline V gene has CDR1 MNHEY and CDR2 SVGEGT. The CDR3 region has the DNA TGTGCCAGCAGCCAACAACAGGGGTTCGGAAACACCATATATTTT. Protein: CASSQQQGFGNTIYF.

This chain joins TRBV3-1 (or the pseudogene TRBV3-2) and TRBJ2-7; possible D gene TRBD2, 6 bases. V lost 1 base to trimming and J lost 2 bases, with 9 bases between them. The CDR3 spans 14 residues. CDR1 LGHDT and CDR2 YNNKEL come from the germline V gene (reference sequence). The CDR3 DNA reads as TGTGCCAGCAGCCAAGTGGCGGGGCCCTACGAGCAGTACTTC. This translates into CASSQVAGPYEQYF.

V usage is TRBV3-1 (or the pseudogene TRBV3-2) and J usage is TRBJ1-4, with a tentative D call TRBD1 (5 bases). CDR3 length: 15 amino acids. The V and J ends lost 1 base and 8 bases respectively, with 14 bases between them. CDR1 LGHDT and CDR2 YNNKEL come from the germline V gene (reference sequence). The CDR3 reads CASSQARLGGEKLFF. Here the CDR3 DNA reads TGTGCCAGCAGCCAAGCTAGACTCGGGGGGGAAAAACTGTTTTTT.

This clone was found once. V is TRBV11-2 and J is TRBJ1-5, with D unclear. Per germline, CDR1 SGHAT and CDR2 FQNNGV. The V end was cut by 3 bases, the J end by 5 bases, with 8 bases between. The CDR3 loop spans 13 amino acids. The CDR3 is CASSFFPDQPQHF. The CDR3 DNA is TGTGCCAGCAGCTTCTTTCCGGATCAGCCCCAGCATTTT.

V and J are TRBV21-1 and TRBJ2-7; the DNA was not compared with TRBD1, the D call given in the table. TRBV21-1 is tagged as a pseudogene. The CDR3 runs 16 residues. DNA of the CDR3: TGTGCCAGCAGCAAAACGGGACAGGGGTGGCCCTACGAGCAGTACTTC. Protein sequence: CASSKTGQGWPYEQYF.

The chain has TRBV6-6 and TRBJ1-1; D is unclear. Germline lookup yields CDR1 MNHNY and CDR2 SVGAGI (reference sequence). V gave up 7 bases and J gave up 1 base, with 7 bases separating them. The CDR3 loop spans 12 amino acids. Here the CDR3 DNA reads TGTGCCAGCACTACCCCGAACACTGAAGCTTTCTTT. This sequence encodes CASTTPNTEAFF.

The genes are TRBV29-1 and TRBJ2-7; a possible D gene is TRBD1 (6 bases). Germline V CDR1 and CDR2: SQVTM, ANQGSEA. The CDR3 spans 12 residues. The V and J ends lost 5 bases and 4 bases respectively, with 12 bases between them. The CDR3 coding sequence is TGCAGCGTTAGAGGACAGAGGTACGAGCAGTACTTC. It yields the protein CSVRGQRYEQYF.

For this clone: Other nucleotide sequences in the sample specify the same CDR3. The chain uses TRBV18 and TRBJ2-7; weak D call: TRBD1 (6 bases). Trimming took 6 bases from V and 0 from J, leaving 15 bases between them. The CDR3 contains 15 residues. Germline loops: CDR1 KGHSH, CDR2 LQKENI. CDR3 protein: CASSPRVGASYEQYF. The CDR3 DNA reads TGTGCCAGCTCCCCCAGGGTGGGGGCCTCCTACGAGCAGTACTTC.

V gene TRBV27 combines with J gene TRBJ1-5; 8 bases align to TRBD1. Germline CDR1 and CDR2: MNHEY and SMNVEV (reference sequence). After removal of 5 bases from V and 9 bases from J, the junction contained 15 bases not matched to a gene. CDR3 length: 16 residues. The DNA of the CDR3 is TGTGCCAGCAGTCCCGGGACAGGAGGGCCCGTGGGGCCCCAGCATTTT. It encodes CASSPGTGGPVGPQHF.

On this clone itself: The limits of the CDR3 on the DNA are not certain, so only TCRdb's listed CDR3 is given. The V call is TRBV12-3 or TRBV12-4, the J call TRBJ2-7; the table's D gene call, TRBD1, was not cross checked with the DNA. Including both end residues, the CDR3 is 13 amino acids long. The CDR3 loop reads CASSWGTGNNWYF.

V and J are TRBV9 and TRBJ1-3, with D maybe TRBD1 (6 bases). Germline assignment: CDR1 SGDLS and CDR2 YYNGEE. Trimming took off 0 bases at V and 2 bases at J, with 12 bases between the two ends. The CDR3 has 16 residues. CDR3 residues: CASSVGPQGTGNTIYF. Written as DNA, the CDR3 is TGTGCCAGCAGCGTAGGACCACAGGGAACTGGAAACACCATATATTTT.